The T cell receptor (beta chain) under discussion was sequenced for a study of cytomegalovirus exposure and HLA in healthy donors. Study-wide context: The 95 to 150 validation repertoires used the same platform as the 650 to 750 first-cohort repertoires, a later analysis reported. Study outcomes and limitations: In vitro checks showed that a few CMV-associated chains really do target CMV antigens.

The donors were in the roughly 110-subject validation cohort; that cohort was separate from the roughly 730-subject first cohort. The CDR3 sequence is 18 residues long. V gave up 1 base and J gave up 9 bases; unmatched junction bases: 14. Germline V CDR1 and CDR2: SGHAT, FQNNGV. For this clone: Its antigen is not identified.

Repertoires were generated with immunoSEQ multiplex PCR, while TCRdb's copy carries only in-frame clones and drops some. Among roughly 200,000 clones listed, around 80% were seen once. The TCR was taken from a woman under 40 in good health and CMV-seronegative. Sequencing used PBMCs. The chain has TRBV11-2 and TRBJ1-6; 8 positions agree with TRBD1. The CDR3 loop reads CASSLVSGSGGWISPLHF. CDR3 bases: TGTGCCAGCAGCTTAGTTTCCGGGTCAGGGGGCTGGATTTCACCCCTCCACTTT.